This T cell receptor beta chain emerged from a study of vaccination and CD4 T cells after COVID-19. Study details: Each of a few convalescent patients provided samples at day 14 and again at days 161 to 241 post-vaccination.

Losses at the gene ends were 8 bases for V and 4 bases for J; bases not matched to a gene: 9. CDR1 and CDR2 from the germline V gene are SEHNR and FQNEAQ (reference sequence). The CDR3 contains 14 residues. Broader study findings: The researchers studied relatively few convalescent patients and omitted early post-infection timepoints.

The Oncomine TCR Beta short-read assay sequenced DNA from cultured CD4+ T cells. TCRdb redid the calling of the PCR reads with MiXCR, one entry per CDR3 protein. This sample has more than 20,000 distinct CDR3 sequences; around 39% occur once, and the top ten carry 9.9%. Time point defined: late sampling 161 to 241 days after vaccination in three convalescent patients. This sample's treatment: approximately nine-day PBMC culture with coronavirus spike peptide pools or control peptides (ViraFEST assay). On this clonotype: Its antigen is not known.

The chain joins TRBV7-9 to TRBJ2-7; TRBD2 aligns across 9 bases. The clonotype was recovered from a human donor who had recovered from COVID-19. Material: CD4+ T cells from blood, cultured in vitro, obtained about 7 months after SARS-CoV-2 vaccination. DNA for the CDR3: TGTGCCAGCGGGTGGGGTAGCGGGAGTTACGAGCAGTACTTC. Protein product: CASGWGSGSYEQYF.